The clone carrying this TCR beta chain showed up just a few times. Its antigen is unidentified. The entry originates in a study of human T cells and chemical hapten exposure. Regarding the study as a whole: Patch test score was positively correlated with the counts of TCRs that had expanded at PT1.

The V and J ends lost 3 bases and 2 bases respectively, with 14 bases between them. CDR3 length: 16 amino acids. CDR1 and CDR2 from the germline V gene are LNHNV and YYDKDF (reference sequence). Regarding time point: pre-sensitization, week 0. Treatment meaning: therapeutic diphenylcyclopropenone sensitization with weekly scalp DPC. TCRdb itself ran the RACE reads through MiXCR, one entry per CDR3 protein. The top ten clones hold about 8.2% of a sample with around 330,000 distinct CDR3 sequences, around 5.5% of them seen once. Here the sequenced sample was whole blood, taken in connection with sensitization to the hapten diphenylcyclopropenone (DPC). This clonotype was obtained from a woman in her late teens or twenties with alopecia areata. Some clones in this sample may be carry-over from other donors' samples. J is TRBJ1-5 and V is TRBV15; D might be TRBD1 (6 bases). DNA for the CDR3: TGTGCCACCAGCAGGACTCAGGGGTACGGCAATCAGCCCCAGCATTTT. Translation gives CATSRTQGYGNQPQHF.